This T cell receptor beta chain appears in the sequencing data of a study of CD8 T cells in Susac syndrome. In blood CD8+ and CD4+ T cells, TCR beta underwent sequencing. The multiple sclerosis controls were treatment-naive patients with relapsing-remitting disease that was stable or active. Overall study findings and caveats: The authors acknowledged that their TCR sequencing and HLA analysis involved a relatively small number of individuals.

RNA totalling roughly 0.45 to 1 ug underwent reverse transcription with random hexamers. With immunoSEQ multiplex PCR, TCR beta CDR3 was amplified across 54 Vbeta and 13 Jbeta. TCRdb called the immunoSEQ multiplex PCR reads again in MiXCR, with one record for every CDR3 protein. The table records roughly 330,000 distinct CDR3 sequences, just over 90% of them present only once. Unmatched junction bases numbered 2, after V lost 6 bases and J lost 5 bases. CDR1 SNHLY and CDR2 FYNNEI come from the germline V gene. This CDR3 comprises 13 residues. Comments on this clonotype: Its antigen is undetermined.

The TCR comes from a human donor with multiple sclerosis. The sequenced sample was CD4+ T cells from PBMCs. The chain uses TRBV2 and TRBJ1-5, with 9 bases that match TRBD1. DNA of the CDR3: TGTGCCAGCAGCACAGGGGGCGATCAGCCCCAGCATTTT. It codes for CASSTGGDQPQHF.